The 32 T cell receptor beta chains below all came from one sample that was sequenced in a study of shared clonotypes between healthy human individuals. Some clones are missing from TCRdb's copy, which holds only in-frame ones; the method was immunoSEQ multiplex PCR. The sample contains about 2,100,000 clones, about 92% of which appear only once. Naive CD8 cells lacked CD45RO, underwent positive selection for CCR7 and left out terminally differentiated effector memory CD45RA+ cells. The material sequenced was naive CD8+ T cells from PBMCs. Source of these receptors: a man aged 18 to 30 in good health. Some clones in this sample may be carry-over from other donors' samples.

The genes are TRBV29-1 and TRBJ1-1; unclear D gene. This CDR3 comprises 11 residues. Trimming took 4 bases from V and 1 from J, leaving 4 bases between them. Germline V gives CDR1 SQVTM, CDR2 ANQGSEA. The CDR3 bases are TGCAGCGTTGGGAAGAACACTGAAGCTTTCTTT. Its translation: CSVGKNTEAFF.

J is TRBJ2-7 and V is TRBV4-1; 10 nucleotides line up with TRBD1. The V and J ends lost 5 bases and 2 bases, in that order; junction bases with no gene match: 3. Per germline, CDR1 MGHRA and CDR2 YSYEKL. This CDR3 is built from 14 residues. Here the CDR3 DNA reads TGCGCCAGCAGCACCGGACAGGGGGCCTACGAGCAGTACTTC. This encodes CASSTGQGAYEQYF.

Written as DNA, the CDR3 is TGTGCCAGCAGCTTAGGGGCACACTCCTACGAGCAGTACTTC. Translated, it gives CASSLGAHSYEQYF. The chain has TRBV11-2 and TRBJ2-7, with D hard to call. Germline CDR1 is SGHAT and CDR2 is FQNNGV. The CDR3 has 14 amino acids. The ends were cut back, 1 base at V and 0 bases at J, with 7 bases in the middle.

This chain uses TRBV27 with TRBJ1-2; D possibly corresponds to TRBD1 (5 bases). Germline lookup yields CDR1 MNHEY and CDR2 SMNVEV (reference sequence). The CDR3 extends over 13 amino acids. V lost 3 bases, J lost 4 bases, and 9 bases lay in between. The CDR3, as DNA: TGTGCCAGCAGTTTTGCAGGGAGCTATGGCTACACCTTC. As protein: CASSFAGSYGYTF.

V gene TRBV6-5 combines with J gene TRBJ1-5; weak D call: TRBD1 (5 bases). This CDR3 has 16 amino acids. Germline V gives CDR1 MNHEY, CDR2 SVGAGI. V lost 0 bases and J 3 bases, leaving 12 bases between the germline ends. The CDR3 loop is CASSYSRLGTNQPQHF. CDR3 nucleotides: TGTGCCAGCAGTTACTCTAGGTTGGGGACCAATCAGCCCCAGCATTTT.

The chain's CDR3 is CASSFLGGVGSPLHF. CDR3 in DNA: TGTGCCAGCAGCTTTCTTGGAGGGGTCGGCTCACCCCTCCACTTT. This chain connects TRBV7-9 to TRBJ1-6; tentative D call: TRBD1 (5 bases). The CDR3 consists of 15 residues. Germline CDR1 and CDR2: SEHNR and FQNEAQ (reference sequence). The V end was cut by 3 bases, the J end by 10 bases, with 16 bases between.

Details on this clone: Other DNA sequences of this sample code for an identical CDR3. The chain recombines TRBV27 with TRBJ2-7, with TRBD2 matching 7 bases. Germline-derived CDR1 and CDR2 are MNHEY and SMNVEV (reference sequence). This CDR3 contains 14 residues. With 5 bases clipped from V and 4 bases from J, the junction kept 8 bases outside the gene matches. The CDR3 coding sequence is TGTGCCAGCAGTCTGACGGGGGGTTTTTACGAGCAGTACTTC. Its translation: CASSLTGGFYEQYF.

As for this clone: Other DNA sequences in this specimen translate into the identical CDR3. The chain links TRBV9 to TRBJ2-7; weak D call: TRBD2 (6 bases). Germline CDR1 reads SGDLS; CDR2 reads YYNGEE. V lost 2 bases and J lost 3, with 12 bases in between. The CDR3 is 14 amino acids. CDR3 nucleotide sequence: TGTGCCAGCAGCGTCGGCGGGATTAGCTACGAGCAGTACTTC. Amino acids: CASSVGGISYEQYF.

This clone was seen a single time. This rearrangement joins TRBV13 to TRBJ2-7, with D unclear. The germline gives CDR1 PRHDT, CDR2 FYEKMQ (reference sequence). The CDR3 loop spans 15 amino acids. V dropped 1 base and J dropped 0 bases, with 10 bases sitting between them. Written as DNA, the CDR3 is TGTGCCAGCAGCTTAGATGGGGATAGCTCCTACGAGCAGTACTTC. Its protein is CASSLDGDSSYEQYF.

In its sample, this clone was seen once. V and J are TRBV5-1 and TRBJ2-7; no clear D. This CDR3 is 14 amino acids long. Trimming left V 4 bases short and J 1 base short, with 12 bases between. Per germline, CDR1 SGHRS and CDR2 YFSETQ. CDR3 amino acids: CASSPPTSSYEQYF. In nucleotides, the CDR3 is TGCGCCAGCAGCCCCCCGACCAGTTCCTACGAGCAGTACTTC.

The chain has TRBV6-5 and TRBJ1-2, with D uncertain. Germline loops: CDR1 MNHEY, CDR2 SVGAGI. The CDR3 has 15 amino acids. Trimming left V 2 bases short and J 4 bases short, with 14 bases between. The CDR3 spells CASSYGLRPIYGYTF. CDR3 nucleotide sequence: TGTGCCAGCAGTTACGGTCTCCGTCCCATCTATGGCTACACCTTC.

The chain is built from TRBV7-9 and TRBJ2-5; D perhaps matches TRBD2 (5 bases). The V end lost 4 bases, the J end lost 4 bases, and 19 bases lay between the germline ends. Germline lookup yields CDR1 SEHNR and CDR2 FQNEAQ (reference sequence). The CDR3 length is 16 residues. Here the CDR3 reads CASSSPGAALRETQYF. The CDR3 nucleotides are TGTGCCAGCAGCTCCCCCGGAGCGGCCCTTCGAGAGACCCAGTACTTC.

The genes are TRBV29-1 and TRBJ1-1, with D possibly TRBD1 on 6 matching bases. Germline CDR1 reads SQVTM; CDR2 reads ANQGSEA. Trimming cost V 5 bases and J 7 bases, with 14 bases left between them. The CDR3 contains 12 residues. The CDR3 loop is CSVLTNRVEAFF. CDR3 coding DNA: TGCAGCGTTTTAACAAACAGGGTTGAAGCTTTCTTT.

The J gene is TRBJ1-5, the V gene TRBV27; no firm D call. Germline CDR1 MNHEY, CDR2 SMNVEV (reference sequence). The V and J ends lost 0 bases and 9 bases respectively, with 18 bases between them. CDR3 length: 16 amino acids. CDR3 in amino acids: CASSLSKEGNKRPQHF. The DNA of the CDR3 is TGTGCCAGCAGTTTATCAAAGGAAGGGAACAAGCGGCCCCAGCATTTT.

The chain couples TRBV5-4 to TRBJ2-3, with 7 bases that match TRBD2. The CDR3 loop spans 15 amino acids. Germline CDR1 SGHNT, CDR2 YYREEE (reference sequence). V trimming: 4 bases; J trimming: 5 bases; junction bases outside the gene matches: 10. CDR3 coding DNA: TGTGCCAGCAGCCTTAGGCGGGAGAGTATAGATACGCAGTATTTT. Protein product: CASSLRRESIDTQYF.

The CDR3: CSVNGQGETQYF. Here the CDR3 DNA reads TGCAGCGTAAATGGACAGGGAGAGACCCAGTACTTC. The chain employs TRBV29-1 and TRBJ2-5; TRBD1 matches at 8 bases. This CDR3 comprises 12 residues. CDR1 is SQVTM, CDR2 ANQGSEA, per germline. V dropped 6 bases and J dropped 4; count of bases not matched to a gene: 4. The complete variable domain, with remaining parts taken from reference TRBV29-1 and TRBJ2-5, reads SAVISQKPSRDICQRGTSLTIQCQVDSQVTMMFWYRQQPGQSLTLIATANQGSEATYESGFVIDKFPISRPNLTFSTLTVSNMSPEDSSIYLCSVNGQGETQYFGPGTRLLVL.

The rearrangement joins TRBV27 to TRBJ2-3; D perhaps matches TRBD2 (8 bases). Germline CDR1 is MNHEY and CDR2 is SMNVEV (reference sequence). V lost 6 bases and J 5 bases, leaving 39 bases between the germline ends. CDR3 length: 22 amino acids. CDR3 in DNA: TGTGCCAGCAGGTTTTTTGGGACAGCGCTGCCCCAAGCGCGGGAGGCAGGAGATACGCAGTATTTT. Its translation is CASRFFGTALPQAREAGDTQYF.

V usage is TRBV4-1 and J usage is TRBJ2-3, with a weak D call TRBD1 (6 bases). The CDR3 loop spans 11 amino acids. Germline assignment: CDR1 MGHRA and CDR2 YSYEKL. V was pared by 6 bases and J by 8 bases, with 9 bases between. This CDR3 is CASRGASTQYF. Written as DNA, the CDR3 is TGCGCCAGCAGGGGGGCCAGTACGCAGTATTTT.

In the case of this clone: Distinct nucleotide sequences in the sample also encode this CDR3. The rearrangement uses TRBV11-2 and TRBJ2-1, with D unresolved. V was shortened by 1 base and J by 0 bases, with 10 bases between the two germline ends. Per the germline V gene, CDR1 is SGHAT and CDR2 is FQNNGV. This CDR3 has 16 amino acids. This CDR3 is CASSLGLTSSYNEQFF. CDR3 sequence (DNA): TGTGCCAGCAGCTTAGGTTTGACCAGCTCCTACAATGAGCAGTTCTTC.

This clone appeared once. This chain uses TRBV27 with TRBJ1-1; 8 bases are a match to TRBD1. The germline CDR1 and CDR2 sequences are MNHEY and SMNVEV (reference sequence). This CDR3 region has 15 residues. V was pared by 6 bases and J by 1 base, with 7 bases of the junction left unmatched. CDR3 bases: TGTGCCAGCAGGGGGACAGGTCGGGAGAACACTGAAGCTTTCTTT. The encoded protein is CASRGTGRENTEAFF.

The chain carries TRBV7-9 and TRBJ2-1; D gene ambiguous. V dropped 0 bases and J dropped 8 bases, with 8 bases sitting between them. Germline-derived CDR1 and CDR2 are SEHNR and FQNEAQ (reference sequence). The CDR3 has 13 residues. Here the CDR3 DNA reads TGTGCCAGCAGCTTAGCGTTGCTTCATGAGCAGTTCTTC. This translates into CASSLALLHEQFF.

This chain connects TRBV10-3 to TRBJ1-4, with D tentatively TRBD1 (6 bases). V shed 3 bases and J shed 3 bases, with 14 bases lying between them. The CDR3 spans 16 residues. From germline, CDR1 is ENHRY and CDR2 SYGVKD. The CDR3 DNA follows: TGTGCCATCAGTGACCGCAGGGGAACATCTAATGAAAAACTGTTTTTT. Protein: CAISDRRGTSNEKLFF.

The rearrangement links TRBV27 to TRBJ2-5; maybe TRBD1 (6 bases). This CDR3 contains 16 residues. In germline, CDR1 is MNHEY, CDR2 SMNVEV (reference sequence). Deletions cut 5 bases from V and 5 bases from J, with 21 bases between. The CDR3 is CASSRQAPRGSETQYF. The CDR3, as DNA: TGTGCCAGCAGTCGACAGGCGCCTAGGGGCTCGGAGACCCAGTACTTC.

The CDR3 is CASSPSPDGLNTGELFF. The CDR3 DNA follows: TGTGCCAGCAGCCCCTCTCCGGATGGCCTGAACACCGGGGAGCTGTTTTTT. The genes are TRBV4-2 and TRBJ2-2; D gene ambiguous. The CDR3 has 17 amino acids. Germline CDR1 is LGHNA and CDR2 is YNFKEQ. V was cut by 4 bases and J by 1 base, with 16 bases left in between.

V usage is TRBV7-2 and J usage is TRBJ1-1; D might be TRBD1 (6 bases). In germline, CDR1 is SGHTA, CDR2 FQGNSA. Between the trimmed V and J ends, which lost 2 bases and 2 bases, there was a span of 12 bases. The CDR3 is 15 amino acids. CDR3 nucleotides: TGTGCCAGCAGCTTAAGGGGGGTTGGAAACACTGAAGCTTTCTTT. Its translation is CASSLRGVGNTEAFF.

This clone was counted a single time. DNA of the CDR3: TGTGCCAGCAACGGGATAGCGGGAGACACAGATACGCAGTATTTT. The encoded protein is CASNGIAGDTDTQYF. The chain carries TRBV28 and TRBJ2-3; 9 bases are shared with TRBD2. After removal of 7 bases from V and 2 bases from J, the junction contained 7 bases not matched to a gene. The CDR3 runs 15 residues. The germline V gene has CDR1 MDHEN and CDR2 SYDVKM.

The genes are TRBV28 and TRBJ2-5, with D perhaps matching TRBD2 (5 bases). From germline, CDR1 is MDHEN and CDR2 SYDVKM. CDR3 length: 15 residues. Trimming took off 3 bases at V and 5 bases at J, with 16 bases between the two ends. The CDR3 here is CASSFGELNGETQYF. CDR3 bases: TGTGCCAGCAGTTTTGGGGAGTTGAACGGGGAGACCCAGTACTTC. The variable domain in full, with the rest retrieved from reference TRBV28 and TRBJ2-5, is DVKVTQSSRYLVKRTGEKVFLECVQDMDHENMFWYRQDPGLGLRLIYFSYDVKMKEKGDIPEGYSVSREKKERFSLILESASTNQTSMYLCASSFGELNGETQYFGPGTRLLVL.

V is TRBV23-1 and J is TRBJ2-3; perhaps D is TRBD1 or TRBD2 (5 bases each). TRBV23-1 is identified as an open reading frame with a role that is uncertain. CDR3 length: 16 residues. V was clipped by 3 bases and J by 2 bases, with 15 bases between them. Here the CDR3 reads CASSHPSPGPTDTQYF. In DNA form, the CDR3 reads TGCGCCAGCAGTCACCCGAGTCCGGGGCCCACAGATACGCAGTATTTT.

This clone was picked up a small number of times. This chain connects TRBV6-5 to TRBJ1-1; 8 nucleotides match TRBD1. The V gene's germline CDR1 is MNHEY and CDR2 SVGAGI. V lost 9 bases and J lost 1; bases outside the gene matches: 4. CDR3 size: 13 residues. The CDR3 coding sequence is TGTGCCAGTTGGACAGGGTCGAACACTGAAGCTTTCTTT. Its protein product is CASWTGSNTEAFF.

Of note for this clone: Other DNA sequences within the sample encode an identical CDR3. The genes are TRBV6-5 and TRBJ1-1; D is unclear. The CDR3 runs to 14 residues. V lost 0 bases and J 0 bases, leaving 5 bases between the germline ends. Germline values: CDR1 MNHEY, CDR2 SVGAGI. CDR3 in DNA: TGTGCCAGCAGTTACTCAGGTATGAACACTGAAGCTTTCTTT. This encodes CASSYSGMNTEAFF.

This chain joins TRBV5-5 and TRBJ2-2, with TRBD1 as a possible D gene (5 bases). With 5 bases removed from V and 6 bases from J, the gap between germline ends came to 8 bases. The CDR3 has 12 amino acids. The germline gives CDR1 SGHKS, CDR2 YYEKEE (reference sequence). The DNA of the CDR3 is TGTGCCAGCAGATCAGGGTCCGGGGAGCTGTTTTTT. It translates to CASRSGSGELFF. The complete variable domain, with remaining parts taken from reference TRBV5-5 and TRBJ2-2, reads DAGVTQSPTHLIKTRGQQVTLRCSPISGHKSVSWYQQVLGQGPQFIFQYYEKEERGRGNFPDRFSARQFPNYSSELNVNALLLGDSALYLCASRSGSGELFFGEGSRLTVL.

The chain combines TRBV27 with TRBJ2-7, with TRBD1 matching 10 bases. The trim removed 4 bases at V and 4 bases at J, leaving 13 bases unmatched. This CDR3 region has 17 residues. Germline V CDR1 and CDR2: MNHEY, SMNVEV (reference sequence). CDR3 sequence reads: CASSSRGQGPSRYEQYF. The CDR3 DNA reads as TGTGCCAGCAGTTCCCGGGGACAGGGGCCGTCTCGTTACGAGCAGTACTTC.